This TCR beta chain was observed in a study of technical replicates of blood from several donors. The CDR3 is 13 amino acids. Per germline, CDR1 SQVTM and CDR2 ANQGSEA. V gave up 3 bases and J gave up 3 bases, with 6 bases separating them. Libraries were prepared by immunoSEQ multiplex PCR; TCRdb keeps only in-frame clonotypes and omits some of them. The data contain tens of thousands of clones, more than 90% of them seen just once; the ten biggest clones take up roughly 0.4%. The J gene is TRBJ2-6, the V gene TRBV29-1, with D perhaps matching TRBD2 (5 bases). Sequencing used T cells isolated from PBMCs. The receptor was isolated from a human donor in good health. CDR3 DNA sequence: TGCAGCGTTGAGGGAGTTGGGGCCAACGTCCTGACTTTC. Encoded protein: CSVEGVGANVLTF.